Given below is one TCR beta chain in context. Its antigen is unknown. Each CDR3 protein gets one entry after TCRdb re-called the PCR reads with MiXCR. The profile shows about 18,000 distinct CDR3 sequences, less than 65% of them singletons. The data were obtained in a study of vaccination and CD4 T cells after COVID-19. Study summary: SARS-CoV-2 was confirmed by nasal swab PCR; disease was mild in under ten, severe in one. Post-vaccine specimens were obtained a median 72 days after dose two (range 14 to 241).

V was pared by 0 bases and J by 4 bases, with 7 bases between. In germline, CDR1 is DFQATT, CDR2 SNEGSKA (reference sequence). The CDR3 has 14 amino acids. Regarding the study as a whole: Among convalescent patients, a median approximately 86% of reactive clones emerged only after vaccination.

This material consisted of CD4+ T cells from blood, taken after SARS-CoV-2 vaccination. This receptor was identified in a human donor who had recovered from COVID-19. This chain uses TRBV20-1 with TRBJ2-6; D remains unclear. The CDR3 here is CSAREKPGANVLTF. The CDR3 bases are TGCAGTGCTAGAGAGAAGCCCGGGGCCAACGTCCTGACTTTC.